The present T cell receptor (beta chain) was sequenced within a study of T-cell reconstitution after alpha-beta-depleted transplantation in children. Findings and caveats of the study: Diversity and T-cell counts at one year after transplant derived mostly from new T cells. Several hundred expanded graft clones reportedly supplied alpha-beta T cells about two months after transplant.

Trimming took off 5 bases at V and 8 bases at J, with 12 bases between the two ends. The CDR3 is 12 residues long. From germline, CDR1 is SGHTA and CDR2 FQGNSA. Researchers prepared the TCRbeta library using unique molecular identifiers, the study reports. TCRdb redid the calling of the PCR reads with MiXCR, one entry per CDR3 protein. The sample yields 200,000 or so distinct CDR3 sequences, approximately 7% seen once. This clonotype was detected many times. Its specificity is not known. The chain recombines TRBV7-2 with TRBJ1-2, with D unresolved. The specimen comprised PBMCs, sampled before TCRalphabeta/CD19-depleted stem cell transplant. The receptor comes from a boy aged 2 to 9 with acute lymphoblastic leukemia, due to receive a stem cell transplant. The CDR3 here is CASSTDGKGYTF. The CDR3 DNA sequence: TGTGCCAGCAGCACAGATGGGAAAGGCTACACCTTC.